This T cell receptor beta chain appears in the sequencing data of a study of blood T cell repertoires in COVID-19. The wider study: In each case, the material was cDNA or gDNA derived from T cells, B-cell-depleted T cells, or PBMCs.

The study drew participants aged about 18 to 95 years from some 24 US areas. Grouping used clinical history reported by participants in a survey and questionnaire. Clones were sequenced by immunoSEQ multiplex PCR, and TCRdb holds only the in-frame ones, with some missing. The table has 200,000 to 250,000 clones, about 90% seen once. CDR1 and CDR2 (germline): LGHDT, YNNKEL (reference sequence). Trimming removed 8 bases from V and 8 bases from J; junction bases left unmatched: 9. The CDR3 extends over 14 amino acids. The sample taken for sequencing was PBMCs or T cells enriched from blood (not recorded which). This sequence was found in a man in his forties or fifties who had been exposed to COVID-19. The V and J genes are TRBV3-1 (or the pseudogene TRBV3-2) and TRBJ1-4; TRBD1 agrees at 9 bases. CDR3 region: CASGLGQGGEKLFF. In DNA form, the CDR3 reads TGTGCCAGCGGGCTGGGACAGGGAGGAGAAAAACTGTTTTTT.